This record concerns one T cell receptor (beta chain) sequence. This sample was taken from a study of blood T cell repertoires in COVID-19. Profiling relied on immunoSEQ multiplex PCR, and the TCRdb table lists in-frame clones only, not all of them. The sample lists 170,000 or so clones; 88% were seen once. Either two negative PCRs, clearance, or symptom resolution qualified Cohort 3 donors as recovered. The CDR3 has 12 residues. The ends were cut back, 5 bases at V and 5 bases at J, with 7 bases in the middle. In germline, CDR1 is SGHVS, CDR2 FNYEAQ. This TCR derives from a woman between 45 and 60 years old who had recovered from COVID-19. Sequencing was carried out using PBMCs or T cells enriched from blood (not recorded which). This rearrangement joins TRBV7-6 to TRBJ2-1; D remains unclear. The CDR3 here is CASSPFDNEQFF. Written as DNA, the CDR3 is TGTGCCAGCAGCCCTTTTGACAATGAGCAGTTCTTC.